These 21 T cell receptor beta chains originate from one sample sequenced in a study of blood T cell repertoires in COVID-19. Using immunoSEQ multiplex PCR, the repertoire was profiled, and TCRdb retains in-frame clones only, with some absent. The data hold tens of thousands of clones, with roughly 90% observed a single time. The sample consisted of peripheral blood. These receptors originate from a human donor with active COVID-19. The donor label of this sample is uncertain.

This chain joins TRBV29-1 and TRBJ1-2; possibly TRBD1 for D (6 bases). The CDR3 is 12 amino acids. Germline lookup yields CDR1 SQVTM and CDR2 ANQGSEA. V shed 3 bases and J shed 2 bases, with 7 bases lying between them. The CDR3 nucleotides are TGCAGCGTTGACGGACAGAACTATGGCTACACCTTC. Amino acids: CSVDGQNYGYTF.

This clone was seen a handful of times. This chain links TRBV5-1 with TRBJ2-7; D is perhaps TRBD1 (5 bases). This CDR3 spans 14 amino acids. Looked up from germline, CDR1 is SGHRS and CDR2 is YFSETQ. V lost 0 bases, J lost 5 bases, and 12 bases lay in between. CDR3 in DNA: TGCGCCAGCAGCTTGGAGGCCAGGGTTAACGAGCAGTACTTC. Its protein is CASSLEARVNEQYF.

This clone was seen just once. V and J are TRBV2 and TRBJ2-5; 8 bases align to TRBD2. The CDR3 totals 15 residues. The germline V gene has CDR1 SNHLY and CDR2 FYNNEI. With V trimmed by 9 bases and J by 3 bases, 12 bases remained unmatched. CDR3 sequence reads: CARGAGDGPKETQYF. CDR3 DNA: TGTGCCAGAGGAGCGGGGGACGGTCCCAAAGAGACCCAGTACTTC.

This chain links TRBV3-1 (or the pseudogene TRBV3-2) with TRBJ2-3, with a possible D match to TRBD2 (5 bases). The CDR3 has 14 amino acids. The V gene's germline CDR1 is LGHDT and CDR2 YNNKEL (reference sequence). The V gene lost 6 bases and the J gene lost 2 bases, with 12 bases spanning the gap. CDR3 region: CASSQLEVTDTQYF. The CDR3 DNA reads TGTGCCAGCAGTCAACTAGAGGTCACAGATACGCAGTATTTT.

This chain connects TRBV28 to TRBJ2-7, with 8 bases matching TRBD2. Looked up from germline, CDR1 is MDHEN and CDR2 is SYDVKM. V lost 6 bases and J lost 3; bases outside the gene matches: 7. The CDR3 covers 14 residues. This CDR3 is CASSERGSLYEQYF. CDR3 bases: TGTGCCAGCAGCGAGCGGGGGAGCCTCTACGAGCAGTACTTC.

This clone was seen just once. This rearrangement joins TRBV6-5 to TRBJ1-6, with no clear D. Trimming stripped 0 bases from V and 2 bases from J, with 5 bases between. This CDR3 has 15 amino acids. Germline values: CDR1 MNHEY, CDR2 SVGAGI. In DNA form, the CDR3 reads TGTGCCAGCAGTTACTCCGGGACCTATAATTCACCCCTCCACTTT. Protein sequence: CASSYSGTYNSPLHF.

This CDR3 reads CASGEGYGYTF. Here the CDR3 DNA reads TGTGCCAGCGGGGAGGGCTATGGCTACACCTTC. V is TRBV6-5 and J is TRBJ1-2, with no clear D. From germline, CDR1 is MNHEY and CDR2 SVGAGI. The CDR3 contains 11 residues. Trimming removed 8 bases at V and 4 bases at J, with 8 bases between.

The chain is built from TRBV19 and TRBJ1-3; 8 bases line up with TRBD1. This CDR3 has 15 amino acids. V shed 3 bases, J shed 3 bases, and the junction held 4 bases outside the gene matches. The germline gives CDR1 LNHDA, CDR2 SQIVND (reference sequence). CDR3 DNA: TGTGCCAGTAGTATTCCCAGGGGGCTTGGAAACACCATATATTTT. Residues: CASSIPRGLGNTIYF.

The gene calls are TRBV2 and TRBJ2-3, with D tentatively TRBD1 (6 bases). The V end was cut by 7 bases, the J end by 4 bases, with 21 bases between. CDR1 and CDR2 from the germline V gene are SNHLY and FYNNEI. The CDR3 consists of 16 residues. DNA for the CDR3: TGTGCCAGCATGGGAGAAGAGGGGGTCCGGTCAGATACGCAGTATTTT. It yields the protein CASMGEEGVRSDTQYF.

This clone was detected only a few times. The chain couples TRBV5-4 to TRBJ1-1, with TRBD1 as a possible D gene (6 bases). The CDR3 covers 15 residues. Per germline, CDR1 SGHNT and CDR2 YYREEE (reference sequence). V lost 0 bases to trimming and J lost 1 base, with 10 bases between them. Here the CDR3 DNA reads TGTGCCAGCAGCTTGGCCGGACAGCAGAACACTGAAGCTTTCTTT. Translating gives CASSLAGQQNTEAFF.

The V and J genes are TRBV3-1 (or the pseudogene TRBV3-2) and TRBJ2-3; 14 bases are shared with TRBD2. The CDR3 extends over 16 amino acids. Germline CDR1 reads LGHDT; CDR2 reads YNNKEL (reference sequence). V lost 6 bases to trimming and J lost 3 bases; unmatched junction nucleotides: 5. Here the CDR3 DNA reads TGTGCCAGCAGGTACGGACTAGCGGGAGGAACAGATACGCAGTATTTT. This sequence encodes CASRYGLAGGTDTQYF.

V gene TRBV7-3 combines with J gene TRBJ2-3; 10 bases are shared with TRBD1. The ends lost 5 bases at V and 6 bases at J; junction bases unmatched: 8. CDR1 and CDR2 (germline): SGHTA, FQGTGA. CDR3 size: 15 residues. The DNA for the CDR3 is TGTGCCAGCAGCCCTAGACAGGGGGCGGATGATACGCAGTATTTT. This gives the protein CASSPRQGADDTQYF.

The chain links TRBV9 to TRBJ2-1; the match to TRBD1 covers 9 bases. Looked up from germline, CDR1 is SGDLS and CDR2 is YYNGEE. This CDR3 has 16 amino acids. J was trimmed by 10 bases and V by 0 bases; bases with no gene match: 11. CDR3 sequence (DNA): TGTGCCAGCAGCGTAGTCCCCTTGACAGGGGGACAGGAGCAGTTCTTC. This sequence encodes CASSVVPLTGGQEQFF.

The chain carries TRBV5-1 and TRBJ2-2; maybe TRBD2 (7 bases). In germline, CDR1 is SGHRS, CDR2 YFSETQ. V was cut by 4 bases and J by 7 bases, with 20 bases left in between. The length of the CDR3 is 16 residues. CDR3 sequence (DNA): TGCGCCAGCAGCCTTGACGGGGGGCGAATGGGCGGGGAGCTGTTTTTT. It encodes CASSLDGGRMGGELFF.

The chain carries TRBV7-9 and TRBJ1-4, with 8 bases identical to TRBD1. This CDR3 comprises 15 residues. V trimming: 6 bases; J trimming: 7 bases; junction bases outside the gene matches: 10. Germline assignment: CDR1 SEHNR and CDR2 FQNEAQ (reference sequence). Here the CDR3 DNA reads TGTGCCAGCAGGGCGCCCGGGACAGGAGCTGAAAAACTGTTTTTT. This translates into CASRAPGTGAEKLFF. The full variable domain, completed using reference TRBV7-9 and TRBJ1-4, is DTGVSQNPRHKITKRGQNVTFRCDPISEHNRLYWYRQTLGQGPEFLTYFQNEAQLEKSRLLSDRFSAERPKGSFSTLEIQRTEQGDSAMYLCASRAPGTGAEKLFFGSGTQLSVL.

The chain is built from TRBV9 and TRBJ2-1, with 9 bases matching TRBD1. CDR1 is SGDLS, CDR2 YYNGEE, per germline. CDR3 length: 14 amino acids. Trimming at V came to 3 bases and at J to 8 bases, leaving 6 bases not matched to a gene. The CDR3 DNA reads TGTGCCAGCAGCGCGCTCACAGGGGGCGATGAGCAGTTCTTC. It encodes CASSALTGGDEQFF.

This clone was observed a single time. The V call is TRBV10-3, the J call TRBJ1-3; a possible D gene is TRBD1 (6 bases). This CDR3 contains 15 residues. Germline V gene lookup returns CDR1 ENHRY and CDR2 SYGVKD. Trimming took off 7 bases at V and 0 bases at J, with 13 bases between the two ends. CDR3 in DNA: TGTGCCATCATGAGAGGACAGACCTCTGGAAACACCATATATTTT. Protein: CAIMRGQTSGNTIYF.

The chain combines TRBV4-2 with TRBJ2-5; 12 bases align to TRBD2. The CDR3 spans 18 residues. V trimming: 0 bases; J trimming: 3 bases; junction bases outside the gene matches: 8. The germline gives CDR1 LGHNA, CDR2 YNFKEQ. Written as DNA, the CDR3 is TGTGCCAGCAGCCAAGATCCATCTAGCGGGGGGGTTAAAGAGACCCAGTACTTC. Encoded protein: CASSQDPSSGGVKETQYF.

This clone has just a few counts. The chain carries TRBV13 and TRBJ2-1, with TRBD2 matching 12 bases. The J segment lost 6 bases and the V segment lost 5 bases, leaving 5 bases of the junction unmatched. Germline V lookup: CDR1 PRHDT, CDR2 FYEKMQ (reference sequence). This CDR3 is 15 amino acids long. This CDR3 is CASSPGTSGRNEQFF. CDR3 bases: TGTGCCAGCAGCCCCGGGACTAGCGGGCGCAATGAGCAGTTCTTC.

J is TRBJ1-1 and V is TRBV15; D call uncertain. Trimming took off 0 bases at V and 1 base at J, with 18 bases between the two ends. CDR1 LNHNV and CDR2 YYDKDF come from the germline V gene (reference sequence). The CDR3 spans 18 residues. CDR3 DNA: TGTGCCACCAGCAGAGATCTCCAAACACTGGGGAGGAACACTGAAGCTTTCTTT. This gives the protein CATSRDLQTLGRNTEAFF.

This rearrangement joins TRBV7-3 to TRBJ1-1; TRBD1 agrees at 8 bases. Looked up from germline, CDR1 is SGHTA and CDR2 is FQGTGA. The length of the CDR3 is 13 residues. The V gene end was trimmed by 5 bases and the J gene end by 7 bases; junction bases not matched to a gene: 6. The CDR3 region is CASSPGTGSEAFF. CDR3 nucleotides: TGTGCCAGCAGCCCCGGGACAGGTAGTGAAGCTTTCTTT.